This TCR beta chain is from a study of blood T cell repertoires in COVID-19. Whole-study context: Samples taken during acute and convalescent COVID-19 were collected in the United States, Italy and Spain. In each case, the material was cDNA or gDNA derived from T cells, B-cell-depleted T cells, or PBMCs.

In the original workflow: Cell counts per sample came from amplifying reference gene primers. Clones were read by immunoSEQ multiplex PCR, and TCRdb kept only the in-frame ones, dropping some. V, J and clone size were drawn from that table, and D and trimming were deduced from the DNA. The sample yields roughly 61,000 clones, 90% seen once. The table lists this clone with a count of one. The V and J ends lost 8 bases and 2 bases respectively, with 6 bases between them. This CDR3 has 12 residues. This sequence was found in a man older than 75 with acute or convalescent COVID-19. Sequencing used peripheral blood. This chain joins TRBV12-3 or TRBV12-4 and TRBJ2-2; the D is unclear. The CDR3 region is CASGSNTGELFF. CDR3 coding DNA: TGTGCCAGCGGTTCTAACACCGGGGAGCTGTTTTTT.